The T cell receptor (beta chain) under discussion was sequenced for a study of PD-1 blockade in classical Hodgkin lymphoma. Study-level information: Each patient was given nivolumab 3 mg/kg through a vein every 2 weeks. General observations from the study: Newly diagnosed patients and complete responders had comparable diversity at baseline.

Using immunoSEQ multiplex PCR, the repertoire was profiled, and TCRdb retains in-frame clones only, with some absent. The sample contains some 63,000 clones, more than 75% of which appear only once. Relapses following autologous stem cell transplantation were seen in all patients, with brentuximab vedotin exposure varying. The germline V and J ends were trimmed by 3 bases and 4 bases, with 11 bases remaining between them. This CDR3 is built from 14 residues. Germline V gene lookup returns CDR1 SGDLS and CDR2 YYNGEE. Comments on this clone: The antigen is undetermined.

The clonotype comes from a human donor with classical Hodgkin lymphoma. The starting material was peripheral blood mononuclear cells (PBMCs), obtained at baseline. The V gene is TRBV9, the J gene TRBJ2-1; D is uncertain. CDR3 coding DNA: TGTGCCAGCAGCGAAGGCGGACCGTACAATGAGCAGTTCTTC. This gives the protein CASSEGGPYNEQFF.